Following are 29 T cell receptor beta chains from one sample sequenced in a study of CD8+CD57+ T cells in acquired aplastic anemia. Genomic DNA acted as the template from which TCR beta VDJ combination and CDR3 sequence profiling were carried out. One entry per CDR3 protein results from TCRdb running MiXCR on the reads. The profile shows 200,000 to 250,000 distinct CDR3 sequences, approximately 65% of them singletons. Previously, flow cytometry had revealed CD8+CD57+ cell expansion in the patients chosen for sequencing. Sequencing used sorted CD4+, CD8+, or CD8+CD57+ T cells (not recorded which) from PBMCs. These receptors all come from a human donor with aplastic anemia.

On this clonotype: The junction departs from germline at one end; a sequencing error may be responsible. CDR3 in DNA: TGTGCCACCCAGGGAGGGGGGGGCAATCAGCCCCAGCATTTT. Its translation: CATQGGGGNQPQHF. The V gene is TRBV10-1, the J gene TRBJ1-5; weak D call: TRBD1 (6 bases). The CDR3 has 14 residues. Germline CDR1 reads WNHNN; CDR2 reads SYGVQD (reference sequence).

J is TRBJ2-7 and V is TRBV14, with D perhaps matching TRBD2 (6 bases). CDR3 length: 13 residues. V lost 2 bases and J lost 6, with 11 bases in between. CDR1 SGHDN and CDR2 FVKESK come from the germline V gene. The CDR3 nucleotides are TGTGCCAGCAGCCAATGGGGCGGGGTCGAGCAGTACTTC. Translation gives CASSQWGGVEQYF. Full variable domain (rest looked up from reference TRBV14 and TRBJ2-7): EAGVTQFPSHSVIEKGQTVTLRCDPISGHDNLYWYRRVMGKEIKFLLHFVKESKQDESGMPNNRFLAERTGGTYSTLKVQPAELEDSGVYFCASSQWGGVEQYFGPGTRLTVT.

In regard to this clonotype: One junction end disagrees with the germline gene, perhaps due to a read error. This chain uses TRBV7-9 with TRBJ1-1; 7 bases map to TRBD1. The CDR3 totals 15 residues. Germline V gene sequence: CDR1 SEHNR, CDR2 FQNEAQ (reference sequence). The CDR3 nucleotides are TGCGCCAGCAGCCAAGATACAATAGGGGGCTCTGAAGCTTTCTTT. Residues: CASSQDTIGGSEAFF.

V and J are TRBV24-1 and TRBJ1-5; 8 bases align to TRBD1. V trimming: 3 bases; J trimming: 5 bases; junction bases outside the gene matches: 5. Germline CDR1 reads KGHDR; CDR2 reads SFDVKD. This CDR3 is built from 15 residues. The CDR3 bases are TGTGCCACCAGTGATCCGGGACAGGCCGATCAGCCCCAGCATTTT. This translates into CATSDPGQADQPQHF.

V is TRBV20-1 and J is TRBJ2-7, with a possible D match to TRBD2 (6 bases). CDR3 length: 14 residues. The ends were cut back, 0 bases at V and 5 bases at J, with 14 bases in the middle. The germline V gene has CDR1 DFQATT and CDR2 SNEGSKA (reference sequence). CDR3 amino acids: CSARDTGLRNEQYF. Here the CDR3 DNA reads TGCAGTGCTAGAGATACAGGACTACGGAACGAGCAGTACTTC.

The V call is TRBV7-9, the J call TRBJ1-1; 8 bases line up with TRBD1. Germline trimming cut 1 base from V and 5 bases from J; bases unmatched to any gene: 9. The CDR3 totals 16 residues. Looked up from germline, CDR1 is SEHNR and CDR2 is FQNEAQ (reference sequence). CDR3 nucleotide sequence: TGTGCCAGCAGCTTAGGTAGGACAGGGCGGGATACTGAAGCTTTCTTT. This sequence encodes CASSLGRTGRDTEAFF.

Worth noting for this clonotype: Being one base from a much bigger clone, this may be a read error. The rearrangement uses TRBV10-3 and TRBJ2-2, with 9 bases that match TRBD1. Germline V gene lookup returns CDR1 ENHRY and CDR2 SYGVKD. The CDR3 contains 14 residues. CDR3 loop: CAFSGDRDTGELFF. The CDR3 nucleotides are TGTGCCTTCAGTGGGGACAGGGACACCGGGGAGCTGTTTTTT.

J is TRBJ1-1 and V is TRBV7-8; maybe TRBD1 (5 bases). Trimming removed 4 bases at V and 5 bases at J, with 8 bases between. Looked up from germline, CDR1 is SGHVS and CDR2 is FQNEAQ. The CDR3 consists of 12 residues. CDR3 amino acids: CASSSGRTEAFF. The CDR3 DNA sequence: TGTGCCAGCAGCTCAGGGCGAACTGAAGCTTTCTTT.

This clonotype has only a few counts. The rearrangement joins TRBV15 to TRBJ2-1, with TRBD1 matching over 8 bases. The length of the CDR3 is 17 residues. Germline CDR1 reads LNHNV; CDR2 reads YYDKDF (reference sequence). Trimming at V came to 3 bases and at J to 0 bases, leaving 7 bases not matched to a gene. The DNA for the CDR3 is TGTGCCACCAGCAGCTCCGGACAGGGCCTCTCCTACAATGAGCAGTTCTTC. This gives the protein CATSSSGQGLSYNEQFF.

This sequence joins TRBV4-3 and TRBJ1-6; TRBD1 aligns across 7 bases. The V gene's germline CDR1 is LGHNA and CDR2 YSLEER. With 6 bases clipped from V and 10 bases from J, the junction kept 6 bases outside the gene matches. This CDR3 spans 13 amino acids. Here the CDR3 DNA reads TGCGCCAGCAGTCGAACAGGGGAGTCACCCCTCCACTTT. Encoded protein: CASSRTGESPLHF.

The chain employs TRBV12-3 or TRBV12-4 and TRBJ2-7; 7 nucleotides agree with TRBD1. Losses at the gene ends were 2 bases for V and 3 bases for J; bases not matched to a gene: 7. The CDR3 contains 15 residues. The CDR3 DNA reads TGTGCCAGCAGTTTAACAGGGGCCGGTAACTACGAGCAGTACTTC. As protein: CASSLTGAGNYEQYF.

J is TRBJ1-1 and V is TRBV12-3 or TRBV12-4; TRBD1 matches at 9 bases. J lost 3 bases, V lost 5 bases, and 4 bases had no gene match. This CDR3 is 14 amino acids long. CDR3 DNA: TGTGCCAGCAGTGACAGGGGGAGGGACACTGAAGCTTTCTTT. Translation: CASSDRGRDTEAFF.

This clonotype was seen only once. The V and J genes are TRBV19 and TRBJ2-1, with a weak D call TRBD2 (5 bases). V shed 5 bases and J shed 0 bases, with 17 bases lying between them. CDR3 length: 17 residues. Per the germline V gene, CDR1 is LNHDA and CDR2 is SQIVND (reference sequence). The CDR3, as DNA: TGTGCCAGTAGTTCCCGGACGGGGATTCCCTCCTACAATGAGCAGTTCTTC. Protein product: CASSSRTGIPSYNEQFF.

This chain connects TRBV10-1 to TRBJ2-3; TRBD2 aligns across 8 bases. Germline assignment: CDR1 WNHNN and CDR2 SYGVQD (reference sequence). This CDR3 spans 17 amino acids. The junction had 15 bases not matched to a gene; V was cut back by 6 bases and J by 4 bases. The CDR3 DNA is TGCGCCAGCAGGCCAGGAGGCCGGGGGGGCAGTGCAGATACGCAGTATTTT. It is translated as CASRPGGRGGSADTQYF.

This clonotype turned up a few times. This rearrangement joins TRBV19 to TRBJ2-3, with D perhaps assigned TRBD1 or TRBD2 (6 bases each). Germline-derived CDR1 and CDR2 are LNHDA and SQIVND (reference sequence). V was clipped by 3 bases and J by 1 base, with 11 bases between them. The CDR3 is 15 residues long. CDR3 sequence (DNA): TGTGCCAGTAGTATTGGGGGCGGGGGCACAGATACGCAGTATTTT. Translated: CASSIGGGGTDTQYF.

This clonotype was detected ten times or more. The chain joins TRBV6-4 to TRBJ2-7, with no clear D. CDR1 and CDR2 from the germline V gene are MRHNA and SNTAGT. V shed 0 bases and J shed 3 bases, with 9 bases lying between them. This CDR3 is 14 amino acids long. This CDR3 is CASSDSLLVYEQYF. The CDR3 DNA follows: TGTGCCAGCAGTGACTCACTTCTAGTCTACGAGCAGTACTTC.

The chain joins TRBV5-1 to TRBJ2-2; 8 bases map to TRBD1. J was trimmed by 4 bases and V by 5 bases; bases with no gene match: 4. The CDR3 length is 14 residues. Germline V gene lookup returns CDR1 SGHRS and CDR2 YFSETQ. The CDR3 DNA reads as TGCGCCAGCAGGTCCGGACAGGGCACCGGGGAGCTGTTTTTT. Translated, it gives CASRSGQGTGELFF.

This clonotype was detected only a few times. V usage is TRBV20-1 and J usage is TRBJ1-5; D is possibly TRBD1 (6 bases). CDR3 length: 13 residues. The germline V gene has CDR1 DFQATT and CDR2 SNEGSKA (reference sequence). The V end lost 6 bases, the J end lost 4 bases, and 13 bases lay between the germline ends. The DNA of the CDR3 is TGCAGTGCCGGGGGCGTGGGAAATCAGCCCCAGCATTTT. Its protein product is CSAGGVGNQPQHF.

This clonotype showed up just once. V is TRBV19 and J is TRBJ1-1, with D hard to call. Germline CDR1 and CDR2: LNHDA and SQIVND (reference sequence). This CDR3 comprises 13 residues. The ends were cut back, 6 bases at V and 7 bases at J, with 15 bases in the middle. The CDR3 here is CASRTLAGIEAFF. The DNA of the CDR3 is TGTGCCAGTAGGACCCTTGCGGGGATTGAAGCTTTCTTT. The whole variable domain, remainder taken from reference TRBV19 and TRBJ1-1, is DGGITQSPKYLFRKEGQNVTLSCEQNLNHDAMYWYRQDPGQGLRLIYYSQIVNDFQKGDIAEGYSVSREKKESFPLTVTSAQKNPTAFYLCASRTLAGIEAFFGQGTRLTVV.

With regard to this clonotype: The junction departs from the called germline gene at one end, perhaps through a read error. The rearrangement links TRBV7-9 to TRBJ1-5; 7 nucleotides match TRBD1. The germline CDR1 and CDR2 sequences are SEHNR and FQNEAQ (reference sequence). This CDR3 spans 14 amino acids. The CDR3 region has the DNA TGCGCCAGCAGCCAAGGGGGCAGCAATCAGCCCCAGCATTTT. Translated: CASSQGGSNQPQHF.

V and J are TRBV20-1 and TRBJ2-1, with D possibly TRBD2 on 5 matching bases. V was shortened by 6 bases and J by 5 bases, with 14 bases between the two germline ends. The germline CDR1 and CDR2 sequences are DFQATT and SNEGSKA (reference sequence). The CDR3 runs 13 residues. CDR3 DNA sequence: TGCAGTGCAGAGAGGGAGAATAACAATGAGCAGTTCTTC. It yields the protein CSAERENNNEQFF.

In the case of this clonotype: The junction departs from the called germline gene at one end, perhaps through a read error. In DNA, the CDR3 is TGCGCCAGCAGCTTGGACGGGCCTTCCTGCAATGAGCAGTTCTTC. Protein product: CASSLDGPSCNEQFF. The chain uses TRBV5-1 and TRBJ2-1; D uncertain. The CDR3 has 15 amino acids. CDR1 is SGHRS and CDR2 is YFSETQ in the germline V gene.

In the case of this clonotype: The CDR3 does not close with the conserved phenylalanine or tryptophan, likely indicating a read error. The V gene is TRBV15, the J gene TRBJ1-5; D unclear. Germline V lookup: CDR1 LNHNV, CDR2 YYDKDF (reference sequence). The CDR3 runs 12 residues. With 1 base removed from V and 5 bases from J, the gap between germline ends came to 3 bases. CDR3 DNA: TGTGCCACCAGCAGAGCCGATCAGCCCCAGCATCTT. Translated, it gives CATSRADQPQHL.

The chain employs TRBV11-1 and TRBJ2-3; 9 positions agree with TRBD1. From germline, CDR1 is SGHAT and CDR2 FQDESV (reference sequence). This CDR3 is built from 15 residues. Trimming took 5 bases from V and 4 from J; bases not matched to a gene: 7. CDR3 region: CASSHRDRESDTQYF. The CDR3 nucleotides are TGTGCCAGCAGCCACCGGGACAGGGAGTCAGATACGCAGTATTTT.

This chain uses TRBV19 with TRBJ2-7, with D tentatively TRBD1 (5 bases). The CDR3 is 15 amino acids. Looked up from germline, CDR1 is LNHDA and CDR2 is SQIVND (reference sequence). The V end lost 3 bases, the J end lost 2 bases, and 14 bases lay between the germline ends. The CDR3 region is CASSMGPGGPYEQYF. In nucleotides, the CDR3 is TGTGCCAGTAGTATGGGGCCCGGCGGCCCCTACGAGCAGTACTTC. The full variable domain, with the rest looked up from reference TRBV19 and TRBJ2-7, is DGGITQSPKYLFRKEGQNVTLSCEQNLNHDAMYWYRQDPGQGLRLIYYSQIVNDFQKGDIAEGYSVSREKKESFPLTVTSAQKNPTAFYLCASSMGPGGPYEQYFGPGTRLTVT.

This clonotype has ten or more counts. The chain uses TRBV5-1 and TRBJ2-3; 14 bases fit TRBD2. The CDR3 loop spans 21 amino acids. J was trimmed by 0 bases and V by 4 bases; bases with no gene match: 16. Germline-derived CDR1 and CDR2 are SGHRS and YFSETQ. The CDR3 here is CASSDNLGTSGGDVSTDTQYF. The CDR3 DNA sequence: TGCGCCAGCAGCGACAATTTAGGGACTAGCGGGGGAGACGTTAGCACAGATACGCAGTATTTT.

The chain carries TRBV7-2 and TRBJ2-7; D is unclear. The V and J ends lost 1 base and 5 bases respectively, with 9 bases between them. The CDR3 is 13 amino acids. The germline V gene encodes CDR1 SGHTA and CDR2 FQGNSA. The CDR3 loop is CASSLGQDDEQYF. The CDR3 bases are TGTGCCAGCAGCTTAGGGCAGGACGACGAGCAGTACTTC. Together with reference TRBV7-2 and TRBJ2-7, the CDR3 gives the full variable domain: GAGVSQSPSNKVTEKGKDVELRCDPISGHTALYWYRQSLGQGLEFLIYFQGNSAPDKSGLPSDRFSAERTGGSVSTLTIQRTQQEDSAVYLCASSLGQDDEQYFGPGTRLTVT.

This chain connects TRBV6-1 to TRBJ2-5; 10 positions agree with TRBD1. Germline trimming cut 5 bases from V and 5 bases from J; bases unmatched to any gene: 14. The CDR3 length is 17 residues. Germline loops: CDR1 MNHNS, CDR2 SASEGT. CDR3 nucleotides: TGTGCCAGCAGTTTATTTCTGACAGGGGGCATGGGGGAGACCCAGTACTTC. It yields the protein CASSLFLTGGMGETQYF.

The gene calls are TRBV15 and TRBJ1-3; no firm D call. Looked up from germline, CDR1 is LNHNV and CDR2 is YYDKDF (reference sequence). The CDR3 length is 13 residues. Trimming removed 3 bases at V and 4 bases at J, with 7 bases between. The CDR3 sequence is CATSSLQGNTIYF. As DNA, the CDR3 is TGTGCCACCAGCAGTCTTCAGGGAAACACCATATATTTT.